This T cell receptor (beta chain) was found in a study of shared clonotypes between healthy human individuals. Trimming removed 3 bases at V and 0 bases at J, with 9 bases between. This CDR3 contains 14 residues. CDR1 and CDR2 from the germline V gene are MGHDK and SYGVNS. Donors were healthy HIV-negative adults without recently reported acute infections or vaccinations. The data were produced by immunoSEQ multiplex PCR, yet TCRdb's version contains in-frame clones alone and is incomplete. This table has millions of clones, approximately 90% appearing once. What was sequenced was naive CD4+ T cells sorted from blood. Subset indicated: CD45RA+ positively selected. The sequence came from a man aged 18 to 35 in good health. The V and J genes are TRBV25-1 and TRBJ2-7; weak D call: TRBD2 (5 bases). CDR3 protein: CASSDLASSYEQYF. CDR3 nucleotide sequence: TGTGCCAGCAGTGACCTAGCTTCCTCCTACGAGCAGTACTTC.